This T cell receptor beta chain was sequenced in a study of blood T cells in healthy people across ages. The CDR3 extends over 14 amino acids. CDR1 is LNHDA and CDR2 is SQIVND in the germline V gene (reference sequence). Using a J-beta primer mix together with a sample-barcoded 5' primer, a second PCR was run for about 6 to 12 cycles. Each cDNA was tagged by a template-switch adaptor containing 12 random nucleotides. Each sample provided no less than 2.5 million CDR3-containing paired-end reads. TCRdb passed the 5' RACE reads through MiXCR, listing each CDR3 protein once. In the table there are around 970,000 distinct CDR3 sequences, just over 50% of which are singletons.

The TCR was taken from a woman aged 55-70 years in good health. The chain is built from TRBV19 and TRBJ2-5; TRBD2 agrees at 7 bases. The J call may be wrong; the DNA end is better matched by TRBJ2-7. Sequencing used blood. The CDR3 loop is CASSMGPGRFEQYF. CDR3 coding DNA: TGTGCCAGTAGTATGGGTCCCGGGAGGTTCGAGCAGTACTTC.